This T cell receptor (beta chain) stems from a study of CD8+ T cells in alopecia areata. Study-wide background: In an open-label trial, patients got 5 to 10 mg tofacitinib twice daily.

Following extraction, RNA underwent reverse transcription to cDNA, which served as the sequencing template. Assay used: immunoSEQ multiplex PCR; TCRdb lists only in-frame clones, some missing. The data show some 110,000 clones, with about 59% seen just once and 12% held by the top ten. Study conclusions and caveats: Higher clonality and more expanded CD8+ clones appeared in lesional than normal scalp. Persistence of many expanded lesional clones was seen in scalp and blood during tofacitinib. Scalp clonality decreased significantly with tofacitinib, and so did expanded CD8+ clones among the top 100.

The treatment denotes: oral pan-JAK inhibitor, 5-10 mg twice daily. Details on this clone: What it binds is unknown.

The TCR originated in a human donor with alopecia areata. Sequences were derived from CD8+ T cells sorted from blood, sampled at week 24, from a patient treated with tofacitinib.

CDR3 DNA sequence: TGCAGCGTTGAGGGCGGCAGGGAGGTCGGCGCTTTCTTT. It specifies CSVEGGREVGAFF. The J gene is TRBJ1-1, the V gene TRBV29-1, with D maybe TRBD1 (5 bases). V was trimmed by 3 bases and J by 11 bases, leaving 19 bases between them. CDR1 and CDR2 (germline): SQVTM, ANQGSEA. This CDR3 contains 13 residues.